The rows below give T cell receptor beta chains drawn from one sample of a study of OX40 agonist ivuxolimab in advanced cancers. Only in-frame clones appear in the TCRdb table, and some are missing; sequencing was by immunoSEQ multiplex PCR. The data contain roughly 11,000 clones, about three quarters of them singletons. The source was CD4+ or CD8+ T cells sorted from blood, collected in a trial of the OX40 agonist ivuxolimab. The receptors derive from an adult with an advanced solid tumor such as melanoma, head and neck, liver or kidney cancer. The CDR3 runs from the conserved cysteine through the conserved F or W. The D gene is left open where the match is weak. Size tells how often a clone was seen (once, few, many) or the class of an expanded clone, and some rows leave it out.

CDR3nt,CDR3aa,d_gene,abundance,v_gene,j_gene
TGTGCCAGCTCCCCCACAGGGCCCAATCAGCCCCAGCATTTT,CASSPTGPNQPQHF,NA,NA,TRBV18,TRBJ1-5
TGTGCCAGCAGCTATTTTTTCGCGGGAGTGAGCAATGAGCAGTTCTTC,CASSYFFAGVSNEQFF,TRBD2,once,TRBV7-9,TRBJ2-1
TGCGCCAGCAGTGAGGGGGCGGGAGGGCCGAACGAGCAGTACTTC,CASSEGAGGPNEQYF,TRBD2,NA,TRBV10-2,TRBJ2-7
TGCGCCAGCAGCCAGACGGACAGCTCCTACGAGCAGTACTTC,CASSQTDSSYEQYF,NA,few,TRBV4-3,TRBJ2-7
TGTGCCTGGAGTGCTCAGACCTATAGCGGGAGTGAGTACGAGCAGTACTTC,CAWSAQTYSGSEYEQYF,TRBD2,NA,TRBV30,TRBJ2-7
TGTGCCAGCAGCTTAACAGGGACCTACAATGAGCAGTTCTTC,CASSLTGTYNEQFF,NA,NA,TRBV7-9,TRBJ2-1
TGTGCAACGGCGGGACGCTCGAACAATGAGCAGTTCTTC,CATAGRSNNEQFF,NA,NA,TRBV6-5,TRBJ2-1
TGTGCCAGGGACGGCAACACTGAAGCTTTCTTT,CARDGNTEAFF,NA,many,TRBV2,TRBJ1-1
TGTGCCAGCAGCCGGACTAGCGGGAGGCTGGCCAAAAACATTCAGTACTTC,CASSRTSGRLAKNIQYF,TRBD2,once,TRBV7-9,TRBJ2-4
TGTGCCAGCAGTTTAAACCTAGGGTGGGATGAGCAGTTCTTC,CASSLNLGWDEQFF,NA,NA,TRBV27,TRBJ2-1
TGTGCCAGCAGCCTCGGCGGAGCAGGTACTGAAGCTTTCTTT,CASSLGGAGTEAFF,NA,NA,TRBV7-2,TRBJ1-1
TGTGCCAGTAGTACTCGCTTGCTTGTTGCTGGGACTACACGGACCTACGAGCAGTACTTC,CASSTRLLVAGTTRTYEQYF,TRBD2,NA,TRBV19,TRBJ2-7
TGTGCCAGCAGTTTCGGGAGAACCGGGGAGCTGTTTTTT,CASSFGRTGELFF,NA,NA,TRBV27,TRBJ2-2
TGTGCCAGCAGTAGACAGGGTTCTTTAGGCTACACCTTC,CASSRQGSLGYTF,TRBD1,NA,TRBV28,TRBJ1-2
TGCAGCGTTGAGGGAGGAGAATCCTACGAGCCCTACTTC,CSVEGGESYEPYF,NA,NA,TRBV29-1,TRBJ2-7
TGTGCCAGCAGTTTGGGGGTCCGGGTCCCCAATGAGCAGTTCTTC,CASSLGVRVPNEQFF,NA,NA,TRBV6-6,TRBJ2-1
TGTGCCAGCAGTGTGCGGGAGTCGTTTGAGCAGTACTTC,CASSVRESFEQYF,TRBD2,NA,TRBV25-1,TRBJ2-7